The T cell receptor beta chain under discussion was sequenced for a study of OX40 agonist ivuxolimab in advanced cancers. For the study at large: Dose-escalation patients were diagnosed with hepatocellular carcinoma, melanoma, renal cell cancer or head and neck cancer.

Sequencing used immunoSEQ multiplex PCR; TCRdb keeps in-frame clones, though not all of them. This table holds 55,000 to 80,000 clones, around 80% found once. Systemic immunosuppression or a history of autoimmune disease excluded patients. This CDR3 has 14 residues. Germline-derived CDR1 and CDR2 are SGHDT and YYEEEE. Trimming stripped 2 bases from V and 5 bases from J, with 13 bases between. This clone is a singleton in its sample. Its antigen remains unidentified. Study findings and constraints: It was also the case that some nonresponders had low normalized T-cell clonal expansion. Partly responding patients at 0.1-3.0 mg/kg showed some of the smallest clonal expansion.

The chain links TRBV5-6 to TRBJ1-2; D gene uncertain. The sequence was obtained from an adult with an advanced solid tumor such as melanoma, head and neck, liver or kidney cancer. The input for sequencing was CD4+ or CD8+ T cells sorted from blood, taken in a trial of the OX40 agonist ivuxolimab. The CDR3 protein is CASSFEPDLYGYTF. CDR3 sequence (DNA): TGTGCCAGCAGCTTCGAGCCAGACTTGTATGGCTACACCTTC.